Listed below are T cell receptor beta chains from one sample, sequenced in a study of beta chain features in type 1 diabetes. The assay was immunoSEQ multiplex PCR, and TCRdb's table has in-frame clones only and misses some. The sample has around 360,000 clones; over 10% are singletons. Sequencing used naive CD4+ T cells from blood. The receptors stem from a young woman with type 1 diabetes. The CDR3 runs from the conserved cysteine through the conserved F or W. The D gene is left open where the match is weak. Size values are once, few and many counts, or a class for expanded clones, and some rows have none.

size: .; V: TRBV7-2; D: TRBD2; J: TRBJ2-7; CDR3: CASSLAGGPREQYF; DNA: TGTGCCAGCAGCCTAGCGGGGGGGCCGCGCGAGCAGTACTTC
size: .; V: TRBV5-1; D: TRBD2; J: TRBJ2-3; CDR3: CASSMTSGGTDTQYF; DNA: TGCGCCAGCAGCATGACTAGCGGGGGAACAGATACGCAGTATTTT
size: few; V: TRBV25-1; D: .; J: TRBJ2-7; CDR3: CASSGGTSYEQYF; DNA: TGTGCCAGCAGTGGGGGGACTTCCTACGAGCAGTACTTC
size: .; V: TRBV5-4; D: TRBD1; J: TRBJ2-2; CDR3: CAGGQGSSGELFF; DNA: TGTGCCGGGGGACAGGGAAGTAGCGGGGAGCTGTTTTTT
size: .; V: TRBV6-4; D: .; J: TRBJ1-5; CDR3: CASECRVRVSLGQPQHF; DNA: TGTGCCAGCGAGTGCAGGGTTAGGGTTTCTTTGGGTCAGCCCCAGCATTTT
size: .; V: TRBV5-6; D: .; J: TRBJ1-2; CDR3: CASSAPRDYGYTF; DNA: TGTGCCAGCAGCGCCCCCCGGGACTATGGCTACACCTTC
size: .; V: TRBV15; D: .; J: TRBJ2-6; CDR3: CATSRVGGSGANVLTF; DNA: TGTGCCACCAGCAGAGTTGGAGGGTCTGGGGCCAACGTCCTGACTTTC
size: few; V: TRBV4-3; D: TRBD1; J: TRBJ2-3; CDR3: CASSPRTGSVDTQYF; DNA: TGCGCCAGCAGCCCCCGGACAGGGTCCGTGGATACGCAGTATTTT
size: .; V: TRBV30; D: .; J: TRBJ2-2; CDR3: CAWSGRDGKTGELFF; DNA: TGTGCCTGGAGTGGGCGGGACGGCAAAACCGGGGAGCTGTTTTTT
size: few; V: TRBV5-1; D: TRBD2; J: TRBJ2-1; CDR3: CASSLTAGVNEQFF; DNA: TGCGCCAGCAGCTTGACAGCGGGAGTTAATGAGCAGTTCTTC
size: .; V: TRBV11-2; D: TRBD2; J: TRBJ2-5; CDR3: CASSSGTSGRETQYF; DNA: TGTGCCAGCAGCTCCGGGACTAGCGGGAGAGAGACCCAGTACTTC
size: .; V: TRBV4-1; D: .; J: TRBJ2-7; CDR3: CASSQDTGDSYEQYF; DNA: TGCGCCAGCAGCCAAGATACGGGGGATAGCTACGAGCAGTACTTC
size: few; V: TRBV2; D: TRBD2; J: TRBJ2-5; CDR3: CASSDVAGGGETQYF; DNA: TGTGCCAGCAGTGATGTTGCGGGAGGCGGAGAGACCCAGTACTTC
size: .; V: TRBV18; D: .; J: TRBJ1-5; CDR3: CASSERTEGGPQHF; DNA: TGTGCCAGCTCAGAAAGGACGGAAGGAGGGCCCCAGCATTTT
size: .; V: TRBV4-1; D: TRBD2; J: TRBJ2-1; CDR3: CASSQGSARAGGGNEQFF; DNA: TGCGCCAGCAGCCAAGGCTCCGCCCGCGCGGGAGGAGGCAATGAGCAGTTCTTC
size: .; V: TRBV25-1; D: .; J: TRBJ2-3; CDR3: CASRNSGTDTQYF; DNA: TGTGCCAGCAGGAACAGTGGCACAGATACGCAGTATTTT
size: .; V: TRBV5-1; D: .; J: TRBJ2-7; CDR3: CASSLSGNTHEQYF; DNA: TGCGCCAGCAGCTTGTCAGGTAACACGCACGAGCAGTACTTC
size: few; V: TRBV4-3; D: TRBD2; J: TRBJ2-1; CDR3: CASSQASGVGNEQFF; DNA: TGCGCCAGCAGCCAAGCTAGCGGGGTTGGTAATGAGCAGTTCTTC
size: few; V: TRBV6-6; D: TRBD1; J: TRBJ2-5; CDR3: CASSRNLGQGGEQYF; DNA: TGTGCCAGCAGTCGTAACCTTGGACAGGGCGGGGAGCAGTACTTC
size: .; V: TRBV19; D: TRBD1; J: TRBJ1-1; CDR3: CASINPGGPNTEAFF; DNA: TGTGCCAGTATTAATCCAGGGGGTCCGAACACTGAAGCTTTCTTT
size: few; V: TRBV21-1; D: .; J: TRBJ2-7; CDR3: CASSKEGQLRVEQYF; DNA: TGTGCCAGCAGCAAAGAGGGGCAGTTACGGGTCGAGCAGTACTTC
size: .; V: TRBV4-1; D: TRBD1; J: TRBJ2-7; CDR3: CASSRSRDRSSYEQYF; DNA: TGCGCCAGCAGCCGATCCCGGGACAGAAGCTCCTACGAGCAGTACTTC
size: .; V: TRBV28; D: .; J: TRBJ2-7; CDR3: CASSPLNEQYF; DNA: TGTGCCAGCAGCCCTCTTAACGAGCAGTACTTC
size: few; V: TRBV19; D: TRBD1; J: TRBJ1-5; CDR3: CASTLGQGAGQPQHF; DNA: TGTGCCAGTACCCTCGGACAGGGGGCCGGACAGCCCCAGCATTTT
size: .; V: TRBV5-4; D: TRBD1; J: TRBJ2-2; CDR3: CASSPGQGGELFF; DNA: TGTGCCAGCAGCCCGGGACAGGGCGGGGAGCTGTTTTTT
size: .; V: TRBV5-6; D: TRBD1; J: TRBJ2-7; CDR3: CASSLGRQGEQYF; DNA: TGTGCCAGCAGCTTGGGCCGACAGGGGGAGCAGTACTTC
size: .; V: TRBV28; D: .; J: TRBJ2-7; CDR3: CASRTQGSYEQYF; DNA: TGTGCCAGCAGGACCCAGGGCAGCTACGAGCAGTACTTC
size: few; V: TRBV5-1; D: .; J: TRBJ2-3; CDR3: CASSAGQGTDTQYF; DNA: TGCGCCAGCAGCGCGGGTCAGGGCACAGATACGCAGTATTTT
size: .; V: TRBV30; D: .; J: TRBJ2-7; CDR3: CAWSGPVEQYF; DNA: TGTGCCTGGAGTGGGCCCGTGGAGCAGTACTTC
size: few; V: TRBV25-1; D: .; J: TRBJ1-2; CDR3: CASSASQGYGYTF; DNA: TGTGCCAGCAGTGCGTCTCAGGGCTATGGCTACACCTTC
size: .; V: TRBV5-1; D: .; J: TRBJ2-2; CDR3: CASSAGLFNTGELFF; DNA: TGCGCCAGCAGCGCGGGGCTCTTTAACACCGGGGAGCTGTTTTTT
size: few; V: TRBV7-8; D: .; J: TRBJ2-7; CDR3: CASSDTYEQYF; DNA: TGTGCCAGCAGCGACACCTACGAGCAGTACTTC
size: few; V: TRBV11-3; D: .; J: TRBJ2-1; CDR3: CASSTVYEQFF; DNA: TGTGCCAGCAGCACGGTGTATGAGCAGTTCTTC
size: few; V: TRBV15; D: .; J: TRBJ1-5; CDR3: CATSRGEVSNQPQHF; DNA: TGTGCCACCAGCAGAGGTGAGGTGAGCAATCAGCCCCAGCATTTT
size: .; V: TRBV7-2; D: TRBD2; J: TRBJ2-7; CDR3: CASSVLGGGRTYYEQYF; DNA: TGTGCCAGCAGCGTCCTCGGGGGCGGGAGGACATATTACGAGCAGTACTTC
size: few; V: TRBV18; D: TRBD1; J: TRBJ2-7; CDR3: CASSPGTGSPYEQYF; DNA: TGTGCCAGCTCACCGGGGACAGGGAGTCCCTACGAGCAGTACTTC
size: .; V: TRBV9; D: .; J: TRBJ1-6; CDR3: CASSVGQGNSPLHF; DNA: TGTGCCAGCAGCGTAGGTCAGGGGAATTCACCCCTCCACTTT
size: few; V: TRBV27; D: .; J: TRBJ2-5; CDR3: CASSPGINPRETQYF; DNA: TGTGCCAGCAGTCCAGGCATCAACCCAAGGGAGACCCAGTACTTC
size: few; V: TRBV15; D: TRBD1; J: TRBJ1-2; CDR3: CATSRVATGDYGYTF; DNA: TGTGCCACCAGCAGAGTAGCGACAGGGGATTATGGCTACACCTTC
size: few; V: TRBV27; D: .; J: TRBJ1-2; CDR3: CASSLAGNGYTF; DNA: TGTGCCAGCAGTTTGGCCGGGAATGGCTACACCTTC
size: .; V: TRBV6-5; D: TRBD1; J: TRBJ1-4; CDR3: CASSKQGAPEKLFF; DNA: TGTGCCAGCAGTAAACAGGGGGCGCCGGAAAAACTGTTTTTT
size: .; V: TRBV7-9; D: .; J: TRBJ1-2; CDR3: CASSLLVGGFDGYTF; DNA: TGTGCCAGCAGCTTATTAGTTGGGGGCTTCGATGGCTACACCTTC
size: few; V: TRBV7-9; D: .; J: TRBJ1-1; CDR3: CASSLVSENTEAFF; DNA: TGTGCCAGCAGCTTAGTGTCAGAGAACACTGAAGCTTTCTTT
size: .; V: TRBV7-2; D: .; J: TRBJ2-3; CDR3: CASSLSFAGDTQYF; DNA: TGTGCCAGCAGCTTATCTTTTGCCGGGGATACGCAGTATTTT
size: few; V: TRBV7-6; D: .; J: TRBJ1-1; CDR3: CASSSQAMDTEAFF; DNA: TGTGCCAGCAGCTCCCAAGCTATGGACACTGAAGCTTTCTTT
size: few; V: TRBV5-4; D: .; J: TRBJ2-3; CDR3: CASSSLVSGSTDTQYF; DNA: TGTGCCAGCAGCTCCCTCGTCAGCGGCAGCACAGATACGCAGTATTTT
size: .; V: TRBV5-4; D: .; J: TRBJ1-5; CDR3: CASSSPNQPQHF; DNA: TGTGCCAGCAGTTCCCCTAATCAGCCCCAGCATTTT
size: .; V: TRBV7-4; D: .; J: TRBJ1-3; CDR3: CASSPGLALSGNTIYF; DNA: TGTGCCAGCAGCCCGGGACTGGCACTCTCTGGAAACACCATATATTTT
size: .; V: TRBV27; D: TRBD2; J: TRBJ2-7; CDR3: CASSSRLAGDQSYEQYF; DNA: TGTGCCAGCAGTTCCCGACTAGCGGGCGACCAATCCTACGAGCAGTACTTC
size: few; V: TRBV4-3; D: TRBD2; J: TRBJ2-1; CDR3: CASSSRLAGNNEQFF; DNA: TGCGCCAGCAGCTCTAGACTAGCGGGAAACAATGAGCAGTTCTTC
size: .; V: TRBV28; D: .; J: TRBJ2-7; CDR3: CASSPGSVLGYEQYF; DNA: TGTGCCAGCAGTCCAGGGTCCGTCCTTGGCTACGAGCAGTACTTC
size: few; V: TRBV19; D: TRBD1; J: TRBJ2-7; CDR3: CASAGTGTYEQYF; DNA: TGTGCCAGCGCCGGGACAGGGACCTACGAGCAGTACTTC
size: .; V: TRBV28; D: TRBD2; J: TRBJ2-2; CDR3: CASSSLAGGTGELFF; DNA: TGTGCCAGCAGTTCCCTAGCGGGAGGTACCGGGGAGCTGTTTTTT
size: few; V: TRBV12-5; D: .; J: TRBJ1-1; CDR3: CASGLLAGAEAFF; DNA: TGTGCTAGTGGTTTGCTGGCAGGGGCTGAAGCTTTCTTT
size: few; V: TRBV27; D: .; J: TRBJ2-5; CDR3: CASSTGPSRETQYF; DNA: TGTGCCAGCAGTACAGGTCCCTCGAGGGAGACCCAGTACTTC